Shown below are 13 T cell receptor beta chains from a single sample sequenced in a study of glioma-infiltrating T cells after dendritic cell vaccination. Clones were read by immunoSEQ multiplex PCR, and TCRdb kept only the in-frame ones, dropping some. The sample carries 70,000 to 90,000 clones, 83% recorded once. Stated time point: after dendritic cell vaccination, including at tumor progression/relapse. The sample in question was blood, obtained after dendritic cell vaccination. The receptors were sampled from a human donor with glioblastoma.

The rearrangement links TRBV2 to TRBJ1-3; perhaps TRBD1 as D (6 bases). The CDR3 sequence is 17 residues long. Germline CDR1 reads SNHLY; CDR2 reads FYNNEI. V lost 4 bases, J lost 2 bases, and 18 bases lay in between. The CDR3 reads CASSAYSGTTTGNTIYF. The CDR3 region has the DNA TGTGCCAGCAGTGCCTACTCCGGGACAACGACTGGAAACACCATATATTTT.

The chain is built from TRBV6-5 and TRBJ1-2; 10 bases agree with TRBD1. Germline assignment: CDR1 MNHEY and CDR2 SVGAGI. V gave up 2 bases and J gave up 7 bases; unmatched junction bases: 1. The CDR3 covers 13 residues. CDR3 sequence (DNA): TGTGCCAGCAGTTACGGGACAGGGGCTGGCTACACCTTC. Its translation is CASSYGTGAGYTF.

This clone was counted only a few times. The J gene is TRBJ1-4, the V gene TRBV2, with 7 bases aligning to TRBD1. Germline V gene lookup returns CDR1 SNHLY and CDR2 FYNNEI. The CDR3 is 14 residues long. Unmatched junction bases numbered 5, after V lost 6 bases and J lost 4 bases. The DNA for the CDR3 is TGTGCCAGCAGCTTGACAGGGATTAATGAAAAACTGTTTTTT. Translating it yields CASSLTGINEKLFF.

V gene TRBV4-1 combines with J gene TRBJ2-2, with 11 bases matching TRBD2. The CDR3 loop spans 16 amino acids. The J segment lost 6 bases and the V segment lost 0 bases, leaving 3 bases of the junction unmatched. The germline V gene encodes CDR1 MGHRA and CDR2 YSYEKL. The CDR3 DNA follows: TGCGCCAGCAGCCAAGATAGCGGGGGGGCCGCCGGGGAGCTGTTTTTT. As protein: CASSQDSGGAAGELFF.

The rearrangement joins TRBV7-2 to TRBJ2-5, with D tentatively TRBD2 (5 bases). The CDR3 contains 15 residues. V was cut by 1 base and J by 5 bases, with 14 bases left in between. Germline assignment: CDR1 SGHTA and CDR2 FQGNSA. The CDR3 DNA reads as TGTGCCAGCAGCTTAGTCCCCAAGGGAGCTGAGACCCAGTACTTC. Its translation: CASSLVPKGAETQYF.

This chain joins TRBV14 and TRBJ2-7; the match to TRBD1 covers 7 bases. V lost 5 bases to trimming and J lost 0 bases; unmatched junction nucleotides: 7. CDR3 length: 15 amino acids. The germline V gene encodes CDR1 SGHDN and CDR2 FVKESK. CDR3 sequence reads: CASSTDRESSYEQYF. The CDR3 DNA sequence: TGTGCCAGCAGCACTGACAGGGAGAGCTCCTACGAGCAGTACTTC.

The rearrangement joins TRBV5-6 to TRBJ2-3, with 7 bases identical to TRBD1. CDR1 is SGHDT, CDR2 YYEEEE, per germline. This CDR3 has 15 residues. V lost 3 bases to trimming and J lost 4 bases; unmatched junction nucleotides: 8. This chain's CDR3 is CASSYSGGDADTQYF. As DNA, the CDR3 is TGTGCCAGCAGCTACTCAGGGGGTGATGCAGATACGCAGTATTTT.

This chain links TRBV5-1 with TRBJ2-7; D gene ambiguous. V dropped 0 bases and J dropped 1 base, with 8 bases sitting between them. CDR3 length equals 14 residues. Per germline, CDR1 SGHRS and CDR2 YFSETQ. CDR3 nucleotide sequence: TGCGCCAGCAGCTTGGCCGTGCAGTCCTACGAGCAGTACTTC. Translated: CASSLAVQSYEQYF.

The J gene is TRBJ2-7, the V gene TRBV4-1; tentative D call: TRBD2 (5 bases). V lost 2 bases and J 4 bases, leaving 15 bases between the germline ends. Germline-derived CDR1 and CDR2 are MGHRA and YSYEKL. The CDR3 contains 15 residues. For the CDR3, the DNA is TGCGCCAGCAGCCAACTACAGTCACCGGGGTACGAGCAGTACTTC. This encodes CASSQLQSPGYEQYF.

The CDR3 loop reads CASSPWGGSYEQYF. CDR3 sequence (DNA): TGTGCCAGCAGCCCCTGGGGGGGATCCTACGAGCAGTACTTC. The chain carries TRBV7-2 and TRBJ2-7; 7 nucleotides align to TRBD2. The J segment lost 1 base and the V segment lost 5 bases, leaving 5 bases of the junction unmatched. Germline V lookup: CDR1 SGHTA, CDR2 FQGNSA. The CDR3 has 14 residues.

This chain uses TRBV9 with TRBJ1-6, with D perhaps matching TRBD1 (5 bases). CDR1 SGDLS and CDR2 YYNGEE come from the germline V gene. The CDR3 has 15 amino acids. The V and J ends lost 4 bases and 6 bases respectively, with 14 bases between them. In nucleotides, the CDR3 is TGTGCCAGCAGCCCTGAGGACACTGGTAATTCACCCCTCCACTTT. Translating it yields CASSPEDTGNSPLHF.

This clone was recorded a few times. V gene TRBV10-3 combines with J gene TRBJ1-2, with D unclear. Deletions cut 0 bases from V and 2 bases from J, with 7 bases between. Germline V gene lookup returns CDR1 ENHRY and CDR2 SYGVKD. This CDR3 has 14 amino acids. The CDR3 nucleotides are TGTGCCATCAGTGAGTCGACACAGAACTATGGCTACACCTTC. Translation gives CAISESTQNYGYTF.

The J gene is TRBJ1-6, the V gene TRBV30, with D uncertain. Trimming shortened V by 4 bases and J by 5 bases, and 3 bases separated the two germline ends. The CDR3 runs to 11 residues. The germline V gene encodes CDR1 GTSNPN and CDR2 SVGIG (reference sequence). The CDR3 protein is CAWTDNSPLHF. CDR3 sequence (DNA): TGTGCCTGGACAGATAATTCACCCCTCCACTTT.